Sequencing of this TCR beta chain was carried out in a study of blood T cell repertoires in COVID-19. As originally analysed: Nucleated cell number was recorded as an estimate derived from reference gene primer amplification. Generated by immunoSEQ multiplex PCR, the TCRdb table keeps only in-frame clones and is missing some. V, J and clone size are taken as reported in that table, and D and trimming were inferred from the DNA itself. The sample includes some 120,000 clones, 80% to 90% of them seen just once. Germline trimming cut 5 bases from V and 6 bases from J; bases unmatched to any gene: 10. The CDR3 covers 15 residues. Germline-derived CDR1 and CDR2 are SGHAT and FQDESV (reference sequence).

V and J are TRBV11-1 and TRBJ2-3; 8 positions match TRBD2. The sample taken for sequencing was peripheral blood. The clonotype was recovered from a woman between 50 and 59 years old with acute or convalescent COVID-19. CDR3 protein: CASSLGLAGADTQYF. The CDR3 DNA reads as TGTGCCAGCAGCCTTGGGCTAGCGGGCGCCGATACGCAGTATTTT.